Sequencing of this T cell receptor beta chain was carried out in a study of T cells in localized non-small cell lung cancer. Generated by immunoSEQ multiplex PCR, the TCRdb table keeps only in-frame clones and is missing some. This table holds about 91,000 clones, roughly 86% found once. This CDR3 is built from 14 residues. Germline CDR1 SGHTA, CDR2 FQGNSA. The V end was cut by 5 bases, the J end by 3 bases, with 14 bases between. The rearrangement uses TRBV7-2 and TRBJ2-7; tentatively, D is TRBD1 (6 bases). The clonotype originates from a man aged 35-75 years with stage I squamous cell lung carcinoma. Source: peripheral blood, taken before any cancer treatment. DNA for the CDR3: TGTGCCAGCAGCCCCTCCACAGGGTTCTACGAGCAGTACTTC. This sequence encodes CASSPSTGFYEQYF.